Below, 17 T cell receptor beta chains from the same sample are listed, as sequenced in a study of Graves' ophthalmopathy and Graves' hyperthyroidism. TCR beta CDR3 regions were amplified from RNA transcripts. The workflow started with a first-round RT-PCR run with HTBI primers and then moved on to a second-round multiplex PCR. TCRdb ran MiXCR on the multiplex PCR reads and lists one entry per CDR3 protein. In the table there are 500,000 to 800,000 distinct CDR3 sequences, roughly 41% of which are singletons. Sequenced material: peripheral blood. These TCRs come from an adult man with Graves' ophthalmopathy.

Points on this clonotype: The CDR3 ends on some other residue instead of the conserved phenylalanine or tryptophan, so this is likely a read error. The chain is built from TRBV20-1 and TRBJ2-7; TRBD2 aligns across 14 bases. V dropped 4 bases and J dropped 3; count of bases not matched to a gene: 2. This CDR3 has 14 amino acids. Germline V gene lookup returns CDR1 DFQATT and CDR2 SNEGSKA (reference sequence). CDR3 DNA sequence: TGCAGTGCTACCGGGACTAGCGGGAGCTACGAGCAGTACCTC. It translates to CSATGTSGSYEQYL.

This clonotype has at least ten counts. Germline and junction disagree at one end, which may indicate a read error. The V and J genes are TRBV29-1 and TRBJ2-3; D may be TRBD1 (5 bases). Per the germline V gene, CDR1 is SQVTM and CDR2 is ANQGSEA. The CDR3 runs 12 residues. CDR3 residues: CSVEGGTDTQYF. The CDR3, as DNA: TGCAGCGTCGAAGGGGGCACAGATACGCAGTATTTT.

About this clonotype itself: The CDR3 does not close with the conserved phenylalanine or tryptophan, likely indicating a read error. The chain links TRBV10-3 to TRBJ1-1, with TRBD1 matching 7 bases. CDR3 length: 15 residues. Germline CDR1 and CDR2: ENHRY and SYGVKD. The V and J ends lost 10 bases and 2 bases, in that order; junction bases with no gene match: 13. This chain's CDR3 is CASNKPAGGNTEAFS. The CDR3 nucleotides are TGTGCCAGCAACAAACCGGCAGGGGGAAACACTGAAGCTTTCTCT.

Here the CDR3 reads CARELAGAETQYF. In nucleotides, the CDR3 is TGTGCTAGGGAACTAGCGGGAGCTGAGACCCAGTACTTC. The chain is built from TRBV7-3 and TRBJ2-5; 11 bases align to TRBD2. The germline V gene encodes CDR1 SGHTA and CDR2 FQGTGA. The CDR3 has 13 residues.

This clonotype was observed at least ten times. The rearrangement links TRBV9 to TRBJ2-5, with D tentatively TRBD1 (5 bases). This CDR3 is 13 amino acids long. Germline V gives CDR1 SGDLS, CDR2 YYNGEE. Deletions cut 1 base from V and 5 bases from J, with 9 bases between. The DNA for the CDR3 is TGTGCCAGCAGCGTAAGGGGTTTGGAGACCCAGTACTTC. Translation: CASSVRGLETQYF.

This chain uses TRBV29-1 with TRBJ1-2; TRBD1 might be the D (6 bases). The CDR3 runs 14 residues. The germline V gene encodes CDR1 SQVTM and CDR2 ANQGSEA. V was trimmed by 5 bases and J by 8 bases, leaving 21 bases between them. The CDR3 nucleotides read TGCAGCGTTAGCTCGGGACACCGGGCTGGAGGCTACACCTTC. This sequence encodes CSVSSGHRAGGYTF.

CDR3 nucleotides: TGCAGCGCCTCGGGGGATAATGAAAAACTGTTTTTT. Residues: CSASGDNEKLFF. The chain recombines TRBV29-1 with TRBJ1-4; tentative D call: TRBD1 (5 bases). The germline V gene encodes CDR1 SQVTM and CDR2 ANQGSEA. Trimming pared 7 bases from V and 4 bases from J, leaving 10 bases between. The CDR3 is made up of 12 amino acids.

This clonotype was detected ten times or more. V usage is TRBV7-9 and J usage is TRBJ1-2; D might be TRBD1 (6 bases). V was trimmed by 5 bases and J by 2 bases, leaving 21 bases between them. Germline V gene data show CDR1 as SEHNR and CDR2 as FQNEAQ (reference sequence). The CDR3 is 17 amino acids. Written as DNA, the CDR3 is TGTGCCAGCAGCCCCAGGACAGCCTTTAACTTCAACTATGGCTACACCTTC. It yields the protein CASSPRTAFNFNYGYTF.

The chain is built from TRBV4-3 and TRBJ1-4; perhaps TRBD1 as D (6 bases). Germline-derived CDR1 and CDR2 are LGHNA and YSLEER. V was clipped by 4 bases and J by 3 bases, with 15 bases between them. The CDR3 runs 16 residues. The CDR3: CASSPLPRGANEKLFF. Here the CDR3 DNA reads TGCGCCAGCAGCCCCTTACCCAGGGGAGCTAATGAAAAACTGTTTTTT.

This clonotype turned up a few times. The V call is TRBV27, the J call TRBJ2-7; tentatively, D is TRBD1 (7 bases). Deletions cut 5 bases from V and 2 bases from J, with 10 bases between. The CDR3 has 13 amino acids. Germline V lookup: CDR1 MNHEY, CDR2 SMNVEV (reference sequence). This CDR3 is CASSARGAYEQYF. The CDR3 DNA reads as TGTGCCAGCAGTGCCAGGGGGGCCTACGAGCAGTACTTC.

The J gene is TRBJ1-1, the V gene TRBV4-2; TRBD1 matches at 9 bases. Germline V gene sequence: CDR1 LGHNA, CDR2 YNFKEQ. This CDR3 region has 16 residues. With 3 bases clipped from V and 3 bases from J, the junction kept 8 bases outside the gene matches. The CDR3 DNA follows: TGTGCCAGCAGCCATCTTTACGACAGGGGGGACACTGAAGCTTTCTTT. As protein: CASSHLYDRGDTEAFF.

This chain uses TRBV15 with TRBJ1-2; a weak D match, TRBD1 (6 bases). The germline V gene has CDR1 LNHNV and CDR2 YYDKDF (reference sequence). The V end was cut by 3 bases, the J end by 4 bases, with 15 bases between. CDR3 length: 15 residues. The CDR3 nucleotides read TGTGCCACCAGCAGTGAGCCAGGGGACCTCTATGGCTACACCTTC. This encodes CATSSEPGDLYGYTF.

V gene TRBV7-7 combines with J gene TRBJ2-5; 9 nucleotides agree with TRBD1. The CDR3 runs 15 residues. Trimming cost V 4 bases and J 4 bases; bases outside gene matches: 7. The germline CDR1 and CDR2 sequences are SSHAT and FNYEAQ (reference sequence). For the CDR3, the DNA is TGTGCCAGCAGCTCGGGACAGGGCTGGACAGAGACCCAGTACTTC. Its translation: CASSSGQGWTETQYF.

This chain joins TRBV5-1 and TRBJ2-7; D remains ambiguous. The V end lost 4 bases, the J end lost 4 bases, and 12 bases lay between the germline ends. Germline-derived CDR1 and CDR2 are SGHRS and YFSETQ. This CDR3 comprises 13 residues. The CDR3 sequence is CASSIVPEYEQYF. The CDR3 DNA follows: TGCGCCAGCAGCATCGTACCAGAGTACGAGCAGTACTTC.

This clonotype appeared many times. This sequence joins TRBV20-1 and TRBJ1-2; a weak D match, TRBD1 (5 bases). Germline lookup yields CDR1 DFQATT and CDR2 SNEGSKA (reference sequence). V shed 4 bases and J shed 7 bases, with 19 bases lying between them. The CDR3 runs to 14 residues. CDR3 nucleotide sequence: TGCAGTGCTATCGTAGAGGGCAGGGATGGTGGCTACACCTTC. This codes for CSAIVEGRDGGYTF.

This clonotype came up a few times. It may be a read error: a sequence one base away is much more abundant. This chain joins TRBV6-5 and TRBJ2-2; D is ambiguous. The CDR3 is 13 residues long. CDR1 and CDR2 from the germline V gene are MNHEY and SVGAGI. V gave up 2 bases and J gave up 0 bases, with 1 base separating them. CDR3 DNA: TGTGCCAGCAGTTACGCGAACACCGGGGAGCTGTTTTTT. The encoded protein is CASSYANTGELFF.

This clonotype turned up a few times. This chain uses TRBV4-3 with TRBJ1-1; 8 bases agree with TRBD1. Germline values: CDR1 LGHNA, CDR2 YSLEER. The CDR3 has 17 residues. After removal of 0 bases from V and 0 bases from J, the junction contained 6 bases not matched to a gene. The chain's CDR3 is CASSQEGRGLMNTEAFF. The CDR3 bases are TGCGCCAGCAGCCAAGAAGGCAGGGGGCTTATGAACACTGAAGCTTTCTTT.